This entry features one TCR beta chain sequence. Its matching antigen is unknown. Study results and limitations: Tumor Tregs overlapped most with tumor, then blood, naive CD4+ cells.

TCRdb used MiXCR to reprocess the 5' RACE reads, holding one entry per CDR3 protein. Of roughly 50,000 distinct CDR3 sequences listed, approximately 17% are singletons. This CDR3 region has 13 residues. Germline CDR1 reads SQVTM; CDR2 reads ANQGSEA. Trimming shortened V by 1 base and J by 4 bases, and 7 bases separated the two germline ends. Sequencing used naive CD4+ T cells sorted from blood. Subset described: naive CD4+ T cells, CD4+CD45RA+CD25-. The origin of this receptor is a female donor with breast cancer. The rearrangement joins TRBV29-1 to TRBJ2-2; D is possibly TRBD1 (6 bases). CDR3 region: CSVEVGGTGELFF. DNA for the CDR3: TGCAGCGTTGAAGTAGGGGGCACCGGGGAGCTGTTTTTT.